This T cell receptor (beta chain) derives from a study of CDR3 diversity in severe acne. TCRdb reanalysed the PCR reads using MiXCR and keeps one entry per CDR3 protein. The sample lists more than 80,000 distinct CDR3 sequences, roughly 49% occurring once. Germline loops: CDR1 SQVTM, CDR2 ANQGSEA. The CDR3 loop spans 15 amino acids. Germline trimming cut 3 bases from V and 1 base from J; bases unmatched to any gene: 8. The sample holds a few counts of this clonotype. This clonotype was obtained from a male donor with severe acne vulgaris. The chain is built from TRBV29-1 and TRBJ2-5, with 7 bases lining up with TRBD2. The sample was blood. In nucleotides, the CDR3 is TGCAGCGTTGAGGCCGGGACTAAGCCCCAAGAGACCCAGTACTTC. It codes for CSVEAGTKPQETQYF.